A selection of T cell receptor beta chains follows, all from one sample in a study of long-term antiretroviral therapy in people with HIV. Sequencing used immunoSEQ multiplex PCR; TCRdb keeps in-frame clones, though not all of them. Here the sample spans about 30,000 clones, over 85% being singletons. The material sequenced was unsorted PBMCs, taken 6.2 years after starting antiretroviral therapy. The receptors shown here come from a man aged 35 to 55 with HIV. The CDR3 runs from the conserved cysteine through the conserved F or W. A D gene is named only where the DNA matches it firmly. The listing skips clone size in some rows; elsewhere it reads once, few, many or a size class.

v_call,clone_size,j_call,d_call,cdr3_aa,cdr3_nt
TRBV28,-,TRBJ2-7,-,CASTDSINDYEQYF,TGTGCCAGCACAGACAGCATCAACGACTACGAGCAGTACTTC
TRBV2,-,TRBJ1-1,TRBD1,CASSGGDGTEAFF,TGTGCCAGCTCAGGGGGTGATGGGACTGAAGCTTTCTTT
TRBV28,-,TRBJ2-5,TRBD2,CASRPHSGETQYF,TGTGCCAGCAGGCCCCATAGCGGGGAGACCCAGTACTTC
TRBV29-1,-,TRBJ2-5,-,CSVNGSPSSETQYF,TGCAGCGTTAACGGGAGCCCCTCCAGTGAGACCCAGTACTTC
TRBV7-9,-,TRBJ1-4,TRBD1,CASSPGQNEKLFF,TGTGCCAGCAGCCCGGGACAGAATGAAAAACTGTTTTTT
TRBV6-1,-,TRBJ2-3,-,CASSAWAASSTDTQYF,TGTGCCAGCAGTGCGTGGGCAGCGTCCAGCACAGATACGCAGTATTTT
TRBV11-1,-,TRBJ2-1,-,CASSLGGGANEQFF,TGTGCCAGCAGCTTAGGTGGGGGGGCGAATGAGCAGTTCTTC
TRBV14,-,TRBJ2-7,-,CASSQVIYEQYF,TGTGCCAGCAGCCAAGTTATCTACGAGCAGTACTTC
TRBV5-1,-,TRBJ2-1,-,CASSSQPGPIRDEQFF,TGCGCCAGCAGCTCTCAACCGGGCCCAATTAGGGATGAGCAGTTCTTC
TRBV27,-,TRBJ1-6,TRBD1,CASSRGTVPSPLHF,TGTGCCAGCAGTCGTGGGACAGTCCCTTCACCCCTCCACTTT
TRBV2,-,TRBJ2-1,-,CATQRASSYNEQFF,TGTGCCACCCAGAGGGCTAGCTCCTACAATGAGCAGTTCTTC
TRBV7-9,-,TRBJ1-1,TRBD1,CASSPGQGGTEAFF,TGTGCCAGCAGCCCCGGACAGGGGGGCACTGAAGCTTTCTTT
TRBV28,-,TRBJ2-7,TRBD1,CVLWGDRGYEQYF,TGTGTTTTATGGGGGGACAGGGGATACGAGCAGTACTTC
TRBV29-1,once,TRBJ2-3,TRBD2,CSAPLAGGLADTQYF,TGCAGCGCTCCCCTAGCGGGGGGGCTGGCAGATACGCAGTATTTT
TRBV2,-,TRBJ2-5,-,CASRVTTGSETQYF,TGTGCCAGCAGGGTAACTACAGGGTCGGAGACCCAGTACTTC
TRBV6-1,-,TRBJ1-5,TRBD1,CASSGGTGNNQPQHF,TGTGCCAGCAGTGGAGGGACAGGGAACAATCAGCCCCAGCATTTT
TRBV9,-,TRBJ2-3,TRBD2,CASEGLAGDTQYF,TGTGCCAGCGAAGGACTAGCGGGAGATACGCAGTATTTT
TRBV28,-,TRBJ1-4,TRBD1,CASSLAGGISTNEKLFF,TGTGCCAGCAGTTTGGCAGGGGGCATATCAACTAATGAAAAACTGTTTTTT
TRBV7-9,-,TRBJ2-3,-,CASDSGDTQYF,TGTGCCAGTGATTCGGGGGATACGCAGTATTTT
TRBV18,-,TRBJ2-1,-,CASSPPIGGPNEQFF,TGTGCCAGCTCACCTCCCATCGGGGGGCCCAATGAGCAGTTCTTC
TRBV6-6,-,TRBJ2-7,TRBD2,CASGTGLAGSEQYF,TGTGCCAGCGGGACCGGACTAGCGGGGAGTGAGCAGTACTTC
TRBV19,-,TRBJ2-3,-,CASRAGRVISDTQYF,TGTGCCAGTAGGGCGGGCAGGGTTATTTCAGATACGCAGTATTTT
TRBV1,-,TRBJ2-5,-,CTSSQPPPLAGQETQYF,TGCACCAGCAGCCAACCTCCCCCCCTAGCGGGGCAAGAGACCCAGTACTTC
TRBV9,-,TRBJ1-3,-,CASSVDGGAGNTIYF,TGTGCCAGCAGCGTAGATGGGGGGGCAGGAAACACCATATATTTT
TRBV5-4,-,TRBJ1-4,TRBD1,CASSLGNRGMAEKLFF,TGTGCCAGCAGCTTGGGGAACAGGGGGATGGCTGAAAAACTGTTTTTT
TRBV27,-,TRBJ2-2,-,CASRKSGQLFF,TGTGCCAGCAGAAAATCGGGGCAGCTGTTTTTT
TRBV7-2,-,TRBJ1-2,-,CASSLNTGTPMDGYTF,TGTGCCAGCAGCCTAAACACCGGGACACCCATGGATGGCTACACCTTC
TRBV5-6,-,TRBJ1-6,TRBD1,CASSTGGSSPLHF,TGTGCCAGCAGTACAGGGGGGAGTTCACCCCTCCACTTT
TRBV28,-,TRBJ1-1,TRBD1,CASSPRKGANTEAFF,TGTGCCAGCAGTCCCCGGAAGGGGGCCAACACTGAAGCTTTCTTT
TRBV27,-,TRBJ1-2,TRBD1,CASRDLNTGDFNYGYTF,TGTGCCAGCAGGGATCTTAACACAGGGGATTTTAACTATGGCTACACCTTC
TRBV6-4,-,TRBJ2-1,TRBD1,CASTSGQGPNNEQFF,TGTGCCAGCACCTCCGGACAGGGTCCCAACAATGAGCAGTTCTTC
TRBV5-5,-,TRBJ2-3,TRBD2,CASSRSGGTDTQYF,TGTGCCAGCAGCCGAAGCGGGGGCACAGATACGCAGTATTTT
TRBV6-5,-,TRBJ1-1,-,CASSYEGREAFF,TGTGCCAGCAGTTACGAGGGGCGTGAAGCTTTCTTT
TRBV25-1,-,TRBJ1-1,-,CASSEREAGGAFF,TGTGCCAGCAGTGAACGCGAAGCGGGGGGGGCTTTCTTT
TRBV2,-,TRBJ2-7,TRBD2,CASSEALADTDSYEQYF,TGTGCCAGCAGTGAAGCCCTAGCGGACACCGACTCCTACGAGCAGTACTTC
TRBV5-4,-,TRBJ1-2,TRBD1,CASSLESGRGHGYTF,TGTGCCAGCAGCTTGGAGTCGGGCAGGGGGCATGGCTACACCTTC
TRBV5-4,-,TRBJ1-4,-,CASSAGGQGEKLFF,TGTGCCAGCAGCGCGGGGGGTCAGGGGGAAAAACTGTTTTTT
TRBV10-2,-,TRBJ1-5,TRBD1,CASSERKDRGVQHF,TGCGCCAGCAGTGAAAGGAAGGACAGGGGGGTCCAGCATTTT
TRBV7-9,-,TRBJ2-2,TRBD2,CASSPAGGSTGELFF,TGTGCCAGCAGCCCAGCAGGCGGGAGCACCGGGGAGCTGTTTTTT
TRBV28,once,TRBJ1-5,-,CASWEGNQPQHF,TGTGCCAGCTGGGAGGGCAATCAGCCCCAGCATTTT
TRBV4-2,-,TRBJ2-1,-,CASSQERDSSYNEQFF,TGTGCCAGCAGCCAAGAAAGGGACTCCTCCTACAATGAGCAGTTCTTC
TRBV9,once,TRBJ1-5,-,CASSALGGNQPQHF,TGTGCCAGCAGCGCGCTGGGTGGCAATCAGCCCCAGCATTTT
TRBV7-6,-,TRBJ2-3,TRBD2,CASSFPASGGAVSPDTQYF,TGTGCCAGCAGCTTCCCAGCCAGCGGGGGGGCCGTTTCTCCAGATACGCAGTATTTT
TRBV4-3,-,TRBJ2-7,-,CASSQGSTSGEQYF,TGCGCCAGCAGCCAGGGCTCCACGTCGGGGGAGCAGTACTTC